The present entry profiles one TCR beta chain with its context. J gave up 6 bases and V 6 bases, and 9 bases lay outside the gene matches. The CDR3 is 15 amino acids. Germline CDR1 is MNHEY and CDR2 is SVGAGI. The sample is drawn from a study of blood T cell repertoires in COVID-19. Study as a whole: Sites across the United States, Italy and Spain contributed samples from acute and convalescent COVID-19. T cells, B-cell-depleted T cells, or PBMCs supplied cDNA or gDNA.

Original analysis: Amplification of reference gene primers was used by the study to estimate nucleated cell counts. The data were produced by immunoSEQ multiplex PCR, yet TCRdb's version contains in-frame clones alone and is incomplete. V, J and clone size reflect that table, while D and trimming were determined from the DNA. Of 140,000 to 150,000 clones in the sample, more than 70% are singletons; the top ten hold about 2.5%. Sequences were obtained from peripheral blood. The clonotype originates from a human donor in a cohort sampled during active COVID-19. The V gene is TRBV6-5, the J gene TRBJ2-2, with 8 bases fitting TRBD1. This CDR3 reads CASRRTGNSAGELFF. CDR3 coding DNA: TGTGCCAGCAGACGGACAGGGAATTCGGCCGGGGAGCTGTTTTTT.